This T cell receptor (beta chain) comes out of a study of post-analysis software for immune sequencing data. Unique molecular identifiers were present in the TCR beta cDNA libraries. MiXCR was run by TCRdb on the PCR reads, yielding one entry per CDR3 protein. The data hold roughly 620,000 distinct CDR3 sequences, with roughly 46% observed a single time. The TCR originated in a girl aged 5 to 17 with multiple sclerosis. The sample consisted of blood.

The CDR3 protein is CASSSLDVWVSYNEQFF. The CDR3 DNA reads as TGTGCCAGCAGCTCTCTCGACGTTTGGGTCTCCTACAATGAGCAGTTCTTC. V and J are TRBV5-6 and TRBJ2-1; D is unresolved. CDR1 is SGHDT, CDR2 YYEEEE, per germline. V shed 3 bases and J shed 0 bases, with 16 bases lying between them. This CDR3 region has 17 residues.